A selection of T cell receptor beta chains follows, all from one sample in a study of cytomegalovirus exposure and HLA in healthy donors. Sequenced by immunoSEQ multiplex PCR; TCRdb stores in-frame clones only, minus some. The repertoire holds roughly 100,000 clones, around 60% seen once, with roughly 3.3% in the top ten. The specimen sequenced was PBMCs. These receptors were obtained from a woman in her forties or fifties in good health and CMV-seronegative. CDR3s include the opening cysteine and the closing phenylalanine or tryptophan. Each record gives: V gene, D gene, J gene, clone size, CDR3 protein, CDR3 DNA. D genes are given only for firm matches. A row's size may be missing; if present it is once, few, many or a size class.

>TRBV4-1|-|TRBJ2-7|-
CASSPQTGRANYEQYF
TGCGCCAGCAGCCCCCAAACAGGGAGGGCGAACTACGAGCAGTACTTC
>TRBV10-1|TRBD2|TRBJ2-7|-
CASDVGTSGRCEQYF
TGCGCCAGCGACGTTGGGACTAGCGGGAGATGCGAGCAGTACTTC
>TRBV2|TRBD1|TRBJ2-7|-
CASSSRTGREYEQYF
TGTGCCAGCAGTAGTAGGACAGGGCGAGAGTACGAGCAGTACTTC
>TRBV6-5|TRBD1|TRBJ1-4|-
CASSYSTGSGNEKLFF
TGTGCCAGCAGTTACTCGACAGGGAGTGGGAATGAAAAACTGTTTTTT
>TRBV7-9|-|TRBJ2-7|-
CASSHRGSLYEQYF
TGTGCCAGCAGCCATCGGGGGAGTCTCTACGAGCAGTACTTC
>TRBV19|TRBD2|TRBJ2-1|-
CASKTGGGFINEQFF
TGTGCCAGTAAAACGGGAGGAGGGTTTATCAATGAGCAGTTCTTC
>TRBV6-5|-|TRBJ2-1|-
CASKGEWDEQFF
TGTGCCAGCAAGGGAGAGTGGGATGAGCAGTTCTTC
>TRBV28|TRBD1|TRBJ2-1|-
CASSPGQAYNEQFF
TGTGCCAGCAGTCCAGGACAGGCCTACAATGAGCAGTTCTTC
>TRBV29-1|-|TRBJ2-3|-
CSVITGASTDTQYF
TGCAGCGTAATAACAGGTGCTAGCACAGATACGCAGTATTTT
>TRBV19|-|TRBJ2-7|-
CASSIENPGYEQYF
TGTGCCAGTAGTATAGAAAACCCGGGTTACGAGCAGTACTTC
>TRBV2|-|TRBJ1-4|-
CASSVRSEKLFF
TGTGCCAGCAGTGTTCGGAGTGAAAAACTGTTTTTT
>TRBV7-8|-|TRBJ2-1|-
CASSLNFRDEQFF
TGTGCCAGCAGCTTAAATTTCCGGGATGAGCAGTTCTTC
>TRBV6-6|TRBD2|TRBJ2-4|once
CASTMGGWDIQYF
TGTGCCAGCACCATGGGAGGGTGGGACATTCAGTACTTC
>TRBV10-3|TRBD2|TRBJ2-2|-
CAISPGLAGAGTGELFF
TGTGCCATCAGCCCGGGACTAGCGGGAGCGGGCACCGGGGAGCTGTTTTTT
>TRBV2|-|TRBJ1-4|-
CASSDGRTNEKLFF
TGTGCCAGCAGTGACGGCAGGACTAATGAAAAACTGTTTTTT
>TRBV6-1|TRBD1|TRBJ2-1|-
CASRGNRGTYNEQFF
TGTGCCAGCAGAGGAAACAGGGGTACTTACAATGAGCAGTTCTTC
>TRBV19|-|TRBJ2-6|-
CASSKPGARGEAGANVLTF
TGTGCCAGTAGCAAACCAGGCGCCAGGGGGGAGGCTGGGGCCAACGTCCTGACTTTC
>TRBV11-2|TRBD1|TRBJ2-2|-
CASSLTGRGTGELFF
TGTGCCAGCAGCTTAACTGGCAGGGGGACCGGGGAGCTGTTTTTT
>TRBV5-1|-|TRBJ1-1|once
CASSLAPRAEAFF
TGCGCCAGCAGCTTAGCGCCACGCGCTGAAGCTTTCTTT
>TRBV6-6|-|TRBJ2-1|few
CASAQVQGGYNEQFF
TGTGCCAGTGCTCAGGTCCAAGGGGGTTACAATGAGCAGTTCTTC
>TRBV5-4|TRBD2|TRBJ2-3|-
CASSRTSGGAGDTQYF
TGTGCCAGCAGCCGTACTAGCGGGGGGGCCGGGGATACGCAGTATTTT
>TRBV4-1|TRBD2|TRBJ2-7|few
CASSQDSRGLGGEQYF
TGCGCCAGCAGCCAAGACTCGCGGGGACTAGGGGGCGAGCAGTACTTC
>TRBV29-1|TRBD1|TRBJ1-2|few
CSVGGQGNGYTF
TGCAGCGTTGGGGGACAGGGCAATGGCTACACCTTC
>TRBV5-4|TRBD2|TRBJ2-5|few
CASSVSGGAGETQYF
TGTGCCAGCAGCGTTAGCGGGGGGGCCGGGGAGACCCAGTACTTC
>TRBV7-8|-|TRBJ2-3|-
CASSVQGNMEADTQYF
TGTGCCAGCAGCGTACAGGGAAATATGGAAGCAGATACGCAGTATTTT
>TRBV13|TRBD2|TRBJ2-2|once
CASSLLAGGTGELFF
TGTGCCAGCAGCTTGCTAGCGGGGGGAACCGGGGAGCTGTTTTTT
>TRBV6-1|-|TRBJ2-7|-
CASERGQDEYEQYF
TGTGCCAGCGAACGGGGACAAGATGAATACGAGCAGTACTTC
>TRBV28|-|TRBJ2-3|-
CASSLFSGTSTDTQYF
TGTGCCAGCAGTTTATTCAGCGGAACTAGCACAGATACGCAGTATTTT
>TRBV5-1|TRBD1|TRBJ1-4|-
CASSYEDRSEKLFF
TGCGCCAGCAGCTACGAGGACAGGAGCGAAAAACTGTTTTTT
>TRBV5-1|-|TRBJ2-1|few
CASSLGGSLDNEQFF
TGCGCCAGCAGCTTGGGAGGGAGCCTAGACAATGAGCAGTTCTTC
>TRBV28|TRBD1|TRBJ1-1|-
CASSLGQGGTTEAFF
TGTGCCAGCAGTTTAGGACAGGGGGGGACGACTGAAGCTTTCTTT
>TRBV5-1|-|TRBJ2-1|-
CASSLVPGSSYNEQFF
TGCGCCAGCAGCTTGGTCCCCGGGAGCTCCTACAATGAGCAGTTCTTC
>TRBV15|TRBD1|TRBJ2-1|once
CATSRDRGQGDNEQFF
TGTGCCACCAGCAGAGATAGGGGACAGGGGGACAATGAGCAGTTCTTC
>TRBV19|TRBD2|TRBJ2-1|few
CASSRMASGGGHNEQFF
TGTGCCAGTAGTAGAATGGCTAGCGGGGGGGGACACAATGAGCAGTTCTTC
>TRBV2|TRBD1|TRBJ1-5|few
CASSESHRGVQPQHF
TGTGCCAGCAGTGAATCCCACAGGGGGGTTCAGCCCCAGCATTTT
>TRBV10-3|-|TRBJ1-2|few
CAITIKQGNGYTF
TGTGCCATCACTATAAAACAGGGTAATGGCTACACCTTC
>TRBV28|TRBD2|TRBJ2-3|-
CASSFSSGRVTDTQYF
TGTGCCAGCAGTTTTTCTAGCGGGAGGGTTACAGATACGCAGTATTTT
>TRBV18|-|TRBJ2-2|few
CASKNQPLGTASGELFF
TGTGCCAGCAAAAACCAACCGCTCGGGACTGCCTCCGGGGAGCTGTTTTTT
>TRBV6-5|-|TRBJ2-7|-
CASMGAVSYEQCF
TGTGCCAGCATGGGGGCAGTTTCCTACGAGCAGTGCTTC
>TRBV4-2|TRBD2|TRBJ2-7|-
CASSQGGLAGDEQYF
TGTGCCAGCAGCCAAGGGGGACTAGCGGGAGATGAGCAGTACTTC
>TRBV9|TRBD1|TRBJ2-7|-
CASSDSGQASWGQYF
TGTGCCAGCAGCGACTCGGGACAGGCAAGCTGGGGGCAGTACTTC
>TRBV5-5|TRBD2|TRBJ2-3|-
CASNWGVGLAASGTQYF
TGTGCCAGCAACTGGGGGGTTGGACTAGCGGCGTCAGGGACGCAGTATTTT
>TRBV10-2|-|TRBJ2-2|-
CASTVVSPRTGELFF
TGCGCCAGTACGGTTGTATCCCCCCGCACCGGGGAGCTGTTTTTT
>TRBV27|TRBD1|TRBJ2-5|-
CASSSEGAAEETQYF
TGTGCCAGCAGTTCCGAGGGGGCAGCCGAAGAGACCCAGTACTTC
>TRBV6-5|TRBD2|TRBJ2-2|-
CASRGGTNTGELFF
TGTGCCAGCAGGGGAGGGACGAACACCGGGGAGCTGTTTTTT
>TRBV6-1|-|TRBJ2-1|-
CASGSGGRAYNEQFF
TGTGCCAGCGGTTCTGGGGGGAGAGCCTACAATGAGCAGTTCTTC
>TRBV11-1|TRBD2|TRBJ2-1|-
CASSLVAGPGLAGAYEQFF
TGTGCCAGCAGCTTAGTTGCGGGTCCGGGACTAGCGGGAGCCTATGAGCAGTTCTTC
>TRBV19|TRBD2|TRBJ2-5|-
CASSNGLAQYF
TGTGCCAGTAGTAACGGACTAGCACAGTACTTC
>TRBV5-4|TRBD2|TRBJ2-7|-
CASSLDYGLAVSYEQYF
TGTGCCAGCAGCTTGGATTATGGACTAGCGGTCTCCTACGAGCAGTACTTC
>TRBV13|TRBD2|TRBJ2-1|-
CASSPGLAASNEQFF
TGTGCCAGCAGCCCGGGACTAGCGGCCAGCAATGAGCAGTTCTTC
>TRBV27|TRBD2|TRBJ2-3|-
CASSRPLAGTDTQYF
TGTGCCAGCAGCCGCCCTCTAGCGGGCACAGATACGCAGTATTTT
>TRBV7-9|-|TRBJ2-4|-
CASSPQRGIQYF
TGTGCCAGCAGCCCCCAGAGAGGCATTCAGTACTTC
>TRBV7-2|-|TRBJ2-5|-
CASSFTRIQETQYF
TGTGCCAGCAGCTTTACTAGGATCCAAGAGACCCAGTACTTC